The 9 T cell receptor beta chains given below trace back to one sample, sequenced in a study of T cell changes during pregnancy in multiple sclerosis. Sequencing was performed with immunoSEQ multiplex PCR; in TCRdb, only in-frame clones are kept and a portion is missing. Seen here are under 65,000 clones, around nine tenths observed once, and the top ten hold approximately 3%. The starting material was peripheral blood, obtained in the first trimester of pregnancy. The receptors originated from a female donor in good health, enrolled as a control in a pregnancy study.

This clone was seen once. The chain recombines TRBV4-2 with TRBJ2-5, with TRBD2 matching over 9 bases. This CDR3 is 15 amino acids long. J lost 5 bases, V lost 4 bases, and 8 bases had no gene match. Germline CDR1 and CDR2: LGHNA and YNFKEQ. The CDR3 coding sequence is TGTGCCAGCAGCCTTGTTAGCGGGAGCGGGGAGACCCAGTACTTC. Translating gives CASSLVSGSGETQYF.

CDR3 nucleotide sequence: TGTGCCAGCAGCTTGGCCGGGGGGTTTAACTTCTACGAGCAGTACTTC. Residues: CASSLAGGFNFYEQYF. The rearrangement joins TRBV5-6 to TRBJ2-7, with TRBD2 matching 7 bases. V was clipped by 0 bases and J by 3 bases; unmatched bases: 9. CDR3 length equals 16 residues. Germline V gene sequence: CDR1 SGHDT, CDR2 YYEEEE.

The chain employs TRBV4-2 and TRBJ2-3; 9 bases line up with TRBD1. V lost 11 bases to trimming and J lost 4 bases; unmatched junction nucleotides: 10. The V gene's germline CDR1 is LGHNA and CDR2 YNFKEQ. This CDR3 has 14 amino acids. Here the CDR3 reads CASLGDRDSDTQYF. The CDR3 DNA sequence: TGTGCCTCCCTCGGGGACAGGGACTCAGATACGCAGTATTTT.

The chain combines TRBV29-1 with TRBJ2-1, with 9 bases matching TRBD1. CDR3 length equals 13 residues. Trimming cost V 7 bases and J 7 bases; bases outside gene matches: 8. Germline CDR1 is SQVTM and CDR2 is ANQGSEA. The CDR3 DNA reads as TGCAGCGCCCAGGGGGACAGGGAGAATGAGCAGTTCTTC. Translated: CSAQGDRENEQFF.

This clone was detected ten times or more. The chain combines TRBV10-3 with TRBJ1-3; no clear D. Looked up from germline, CDR1 is ENHRY and CDR2 is SYGVKD. The CDR3 is 14 residues long. V lost 3 bases to trimming and J lost 2 bases, with 8 bases between them. In DNA form, the CDR3 reads TGTGCCATCAGTGATAGGGAGGCTGGAAACACCATATATTTT. It translates to CAISDREAGNTIYF.

The rearrangement uses TRBV27 and TRBJ2-1; 8 bases line up with TRBD2. CDR3 length: 14 residues. Germline-derived CDR1 and CDR2 are MNHEY and SMNVEV (reference sequence). The V and J ends lost 5 bases and 2 bases, in that order; junction bases with no gene match: 2. The CDR3: CASSDSGAYNEQFF. CDR3 DNA: TGTGCCAGCAGTGATAGCGGGGCCTACAATGAGCAGTTCTTC.

This sequence joins TRBV7-3 and TRBJ2-1; D might be TRBD2 (6 bases). The CDR3 runs 13 residues. Germline lookup yields CDR1 SGHTA and CDR2 FQGTGA. Trimming stripped 2 bases from V and 7 bases from J, with 9 bases between. The CDR3, as DNA: TGTGCCAGCAGCTTAGGGGGGTGGAATGAGCAGTTCTTC. It codes for CASSLGGWNEQFF. The full variable domain, with the rest looked up from reference TRBV7-3 and TRBJ2-1, is GAGVSQTPSNKVTEKGKYVELRCDPISGHTALYWYRQSLGQGPEFLIYFQGTGAADDSGLPNDRFFAVRPEGSVSTLKIQRTERGDSAVYLCASSLGGWNEQFFGPGTRLTVL.

The J gene is TRBJ2-7, the V gene TRBV23-1, with 12 bases matching TRBD2. TRBV23-1 is annotated as an ORF whose role is uncertain. The CDR3 has 20 amino acids. Germline trimming cut 7 bases from V and 3 bases from J; bases unmatched to any gene: 22. The CDR3 DNA sequence: TGCGCCAGCATCCCCGAGGGTAGTTGGCTAGCGGGGGGGCGATTCTACGAGCAGTACTTC. Its translation: CASIPEGSWLAGGRFYEQYF.

This clone was detected only once. V is TRBV19 and J is TRBJ2-1; the D is unclear. The V end was cut by 3 bases, the J end by 0 bases, with 15 bases between. This CDR3 comprises 17 residues. From germline, CDR1 is LNHDA and CDR2 SQIVND (reference sequence). CDR3 nucleotide sequence: TGTGCCAGTAGTATTAGGAGTCCTCCATACTCCTACAATGAGCAGTTCTTC. This sequence encodes CASSIRSPPYSYNEQFF.